There are a few counts of the clone carrying this TCR beta chain. The antigen remains undetermined. This specimen comes from a study of neurological immune-mediated disorders. Findings of the study overall: The study found no CDR3 amino acid sequences shared by expanded clones across subjects, suggesting private repertoires in all groups. Multiple sclerosis patients had less TCR clonal expansion than even healthy controls, unlike HTLV-1-associated myelopathy.

Documented time point: technical triplicate 2. The germline gives CDR1 SGHRS, CDR2 YFSETQ. This CDR3 has 14 amino acids. Deletions cut 0 bases from V and 9 bases from J, with 13 bases between. The cDNA came from 5'RACE with 10-nucleotide random UMIs. TCRdb fed the 5' RACE reads into MiXCR, producing one record per CDR3 protein. This table has under 70,000 distinct CDR3 sequences, around 24% appearing once. The sequence was obtained from a man in his sixties with HTLV-1-associated myelopathy (HAM/TSP). The chain combines TRBV5-1 with TRBJ2-1, with D unresolved. Source material: PBMCs. CDR3 sequence reads: CASSLDVPLGEQFF. CDR3 nucleotide sequence: TGCGCCAGCAGCTTGGATGTCCCCCTCGGTGAGCAGTTCTTC. The complete variable domain, with remaining parts taken from reference TRBV5-1 and TRBJ2-1, reads KAGVTQTPRYLIKTRGQQVTLSCSPISGHRSVSWYQQTPGQGLQFLFEYFSETQRNKGNFPGRFSGRQFSNSRSEMNVSTLELGDSALYLCASSLDVPLGEQFFGPGTRLTVL.